Presented here are 3 T cell receptor beta chains from one specimen sequenced in a study of shared clonotypes between healthy human individuals. Here immunoSEQ multiplex PCR was the method, and the copy in TCRdb shows in-frame clones only, minus some. Of roughly 2.4 million clones listed, approximately 94% are singletons. Sequenced sample: naive CD4+ T cells sorted from blood. Documented subset: CD45RA+ positively selected. These receptors were obtained from a man aged 18 to 29 in good health.

The rearrangement uses TRBV6-4 and TRBJ1-1; 12 bases are a match to TRBD1. This CDR3 region has 16 residues. Per the germline V gene, CDR1 is MRHNA and CDR2 is SNTAGT. With 6 bases clipped from V and 7 bases from J, the junction kept 12 bases outside the gene matches. The CDR3 nucleotides read TGTGCCAGCAGCCGGGGCGGGACAGGGGGCAAGGGTGAAGCTTTCTTT. This gives the protein CASSRGGTGGKGEAFF.

The chain employs TRBV7-2 and TRBJ2-7, with TRBD1 matching over 7 bases. With 2 bases clipped from V and 4 bases from J, the junction kept 8 bases outside the gene matches. The CDR3 runs to 15 residues. Germline V gene lookup returns CDR1 SGHTA and CDR2 FQGNSA. The CDR3 DNA reads as TGTGCCAGCAGCTTACGTATGACAGGGAAGTACGAGCAGTACTTC. Translation gives CASSLRMTGKYEQYF.

The V call is TRBV11-3, the J call TRBJ2-1; D might be TRBD1 (5 bases). CDR3 length equals 13 residues. Germline V gives CDR1 SGHNT, CDR2 YENEEA. The germline V and J ends were trimmed by 1 base and 8 bases, with 9 bases remaining between them. CDR3 amino acids: CASSLVAGHEQFF. The CDR3 DNA reads as TGTGCCAGCAGCTTAGTAGCAGGGCATGAGCAGTTCTTC.